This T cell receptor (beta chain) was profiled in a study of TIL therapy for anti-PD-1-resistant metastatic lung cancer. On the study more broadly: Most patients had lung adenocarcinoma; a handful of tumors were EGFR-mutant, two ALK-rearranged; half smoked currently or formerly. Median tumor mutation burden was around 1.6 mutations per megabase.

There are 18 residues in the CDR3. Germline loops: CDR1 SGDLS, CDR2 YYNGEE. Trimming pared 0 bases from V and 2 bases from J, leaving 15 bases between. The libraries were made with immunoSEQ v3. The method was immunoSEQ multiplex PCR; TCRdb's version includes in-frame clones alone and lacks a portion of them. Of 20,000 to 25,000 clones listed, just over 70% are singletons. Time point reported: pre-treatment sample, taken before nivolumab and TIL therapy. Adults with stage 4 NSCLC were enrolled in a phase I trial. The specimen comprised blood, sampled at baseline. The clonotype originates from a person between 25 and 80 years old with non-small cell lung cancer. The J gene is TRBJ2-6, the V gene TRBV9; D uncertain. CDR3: CASSVVYMVDAGANVLTF. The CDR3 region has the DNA TGTGCCAGCAGCGTAGTCTATATGGTGGATGCTGGGGCCAACGTCCTGACTTTC.